Presented here are 27 T cell receptor beta chains from one specimen sequenced in a study of regulatory T cells in long-lasting Graves disease. Investigators prepared the TCR beta libraries by applying iRepertoire HTBI primers and Arm-PCR of CDR3 regions. TCRdb reanalysed the multiplex PCR reads using MiXCR and keeps one entry per CDR3 protein. The table has 200,000 to 250,000 distinct CDR3 sequences, roughly 20% seen once; the top ten hold approximately 10%. The time point is: newly diagnosed GD, antithyroid drugs for less than 3 months. PBMC RNA was the source of the TCR library. This sample was shared with a second study, whose subject was T cells in Graves' hyperthyroidism and ophthalmopathy.

The sequencing used peripheral blood mononuclear cells (PBMCs), collected at new diagnosis, from a patient treated with antithyroid drugs. The origin of the receptors is a woman in her twenties or thirties with Graves disease.

Ten or more counts support this clonotype. The CDR3 loop reads CSAGDRRGSTLHF. CDR3 DNA sequence: TGCAGTGCCGGTGACCGCCGGGGATCCACCCTCCACTTT. V is TRBV20-1 and J is TRBJ1-6; D gene ambiguous. In germline, CDR1 is DFQATT, CDR2 SNEGSKA (reference sequence). The CDR3 spans 13 residues. The V gene lost 6 bases and the J gene lost 14 bases, with 20 bases spanning the gap.

Many counts were recorded for this clonotype. The chain joins TRBV4-1 to TRBJ1-6; 9 positions match TRBD1. Trimming took 4 bases from V and 11 from J; bases not matched to a gene: 12. Germline V gene lookup returns CDR1 MGHRA and CDR2 YSYEKL. The CDR3 has 16 residues. The CDR3 nucleotides are TGCGCCAGCAGCCCAACGGGACAGGGTTTCTCTCCACCCCTCCACTTT. Translated: CASSPTGQGFSPPLHF.

This rearrangement joins TRBV30 to TRBJ1-1; no reliable D call. V was cut by 8 bases and J by 11 bases, with 18 bases left in between. The germline V gene has CDR1 GTSNPN and CDR2 SVGIG (reference sequence). The CDR3 loop spans 11 amino acids. This CDR3 reads CARSEGGKAFF. The CDR3 nucleotides are TGTGCCCGGTCTGAGGGAGGGAAGGCTTTCTTT.

The chain is built from TRBV5-1 and TRBJ1-1; no firm D call. CDR3 length: 15 residues. Per the germline V gene, CDR1 is SGHRS and CDR2 is YFSETQ. Trimming pared 0 bases from V and 0 bases from J, leaving 9 bases between. The CDR3 reads CASSLGVSMNTEAFF. CDR3 DNA sequence: TGCGCCAGCAGCTTGGGGGTTTCCATGAACACTGAAGCTTTCTTT.

This clonotype was found many times. The J gene is TRBJ2-1, the V gene TRBV13; TRBD2 matches at 9 bases. Germline CDR1 reads PRHDT; CDR2 reads FYEKMQ (reference sequence). The trim removed 5 bases at V and 7 bases at J, leaving 12 bases unmatched. This CDR3 comprises 16 residues. For the CDR3, the DNA is TGTGCCAGCAGCCCCCTCCTAGCGGGATCGGGAAATGAGCAGTTCTTC. The encoded protein is CASSPLLAGSGNEQFF.

This clonotype was observed many times. V usage is TRBV24-1 and J usage is TRBJ2-3, with D possibly matching TRBD1 (5 bases). V was pared by 10 bases and J by 0 bases, with 13 bases between. The CDR3 contains 14 residues. CDR1 is KGHDR and CDR2 is SFDVKD in the germline V gene. The CDR3 nucleotides read TGTGCCACTTCCAGGGCTTCTAGCACAGATACGCAGTATTTT. Translated: CATSRASSTDTQYF.

Ten or more counts support this clonotype. DNA of the CDR3: TGTGCCAGCCGGCAGACGGACTACCCTCGAGATACGCAGTATTTT. Its translation is CASRQTDYPRDTQYF. This sequence joins TRBV6-1 and TRBJ2-3; perhaps TRBD2 as D (6 bases). The CDR3 totals 15 residues. Germline-derived CDR1 and CDR2 are MNHNS and SASEGT. The V end lost 8 bases, the J end lost 5 bases, and 20 bases lay between the germline ends.

This clonotype was found many times. The V call is TRBV6-1, the J call TRBJ2-5, with D unclear. V was shortened by 6 bases and J by 2 bases, with 10 bases between the two germline ends. The CDR3 is 13 residues long. CDR1 MNHNS and CDR2 SASEGT come from the germline V gene. The chain's CDR3 is CASRARVQETQYF. CDR3 sequence (DNA): TGTGCCAGCAGGGCCCGGGTTCAAGAGACCCAGTACTTC.

This clonotype has ten or more counts. The J gene is TRBJ2-1, the V gene TRBV7-9, with a possible D match to TRBD2 (5 bases). The CDR3 covers 15 residues. Trimming removed 5 bases from V and 13 bases from J, with 24 bases in between. Germline-derived CDR1 and CDR2 are SEHNR and FQNEAQ (reference sequence). The CDR3, as DNA: TGTGCCAGCAGCCCGAGGGCGAGGGTTGTGATGAAACAGTTCTTC. Encoded protein: CASSPRARVVMKQFF.

The chain links TRBV6-1 to TRBJ2-6; D may be TRBD1 or TRBD2 (6 bases each). Between the trimmed V and J ends, which lost 7 bases and 1 base, there was a span of 11 bases. Germline V gene lookup returns CDR1 MNHNS and CDR2 SASEGT. The length of the CDR3 is 15 residues. CDR3 DNA sequence: TGTGCCAGCACCCTAGGGGGGTCTGGGGCCAACGTCCTGACTTTC. Translation gives CASTLGGSGANVLTF.

This clonotype was detected many times. The CDR3 protein is CSAMTGTGNYNEQFF. CDR3 DNA sequence: TGCAGTGCAATGACCGGGACAGGAAACTACAATGAGCAGTTCTTC. V is TRBV20-1 and J is TRBJ2-1; 8 bases map to TRBD1. The CDR3 contains 15 residues. The V gene's germline CDR1 is DFQATT and CDR2 SNEGSKA (reference sequence). The ends lost 6 bases at V and 3 bases at J; junction bases unmatched: 10.

The chain combines TRBV6-2 or TRBV6-3 with TRBJ2-1; 9 positions match TRBD2. The CDR3 contains 18 residues. The V gene end was trimmed by 0 bases and the J gene end by 5 bases; junction bases not matched to a gene: 11. CDR1 and CDR2 (germline): MNHEY, SVGEGT. CDR3 coding DNA: TGTGCCAGCAGTTACTCTGCGCGGGAGGGAGGGTTGGACAATGAGCAGTTCTTC. Translated: CASSYSAREGGLDNEQFF.

There are many counts of this clonotype. This sequence joins TRBV7-2 and TRBJ2-2; D not certain. V lost 4 bases to trimming and J lost 0 bases, with 6 bases between them. The germline V gene has CDR1 SGHTA and CDR2 FQGNSA. The length of the CDR3 is 14 residues. The CDR3 sequence: CASSWKANTGELFF. The CDR3 coding sequence is TGTGCCAGCAGCTGGAAGGCGAACACCGGGGAGCTGTTTTTT.

The chain employs TRBV9 and TRBJ2-1; TRBD2 matches at 7 bases. Per germline, CDR1 SGDLS and CDR2 YYNGEE. The CDR3 is 15 amino acids. V lost 0 bases to trimming and J lost 3 bases; unmatched junction nucleotides: 3. CDR3 coding DNA: TGTGCCAGCAGCGTAGGTGGGGGGGACTACAATGAGCAGTTCTTC. Amino acids: CASSVGGGDYNEQFF.

The chain recombines TRBV11-2 with TRBJ1-5, with unresolved D. V lost 3 bases and J 7 bases, leaving 13 bases between the germline ends. CDR3 length: 14 residues. Germline values: CDR1 SGHAT, CDR2 FQNNGV. CDR3 sequence (DNA): TGTGCCAGCAGCTTGCTGGCGGGGAACCAGCCCCAGCATTTT. Protein sequence: CASSLLAGNQPQHF.

This clonotype was seen many times. The chain joins TRBV20-1 to TRBJ2-3; 7 nucleotides agree with TRBD2. Germline-derived CDR1 and CDR2 are DFQATT and SNEGSKA (reference sequence). The CDR3 is made up of 14 amino acids. V lost 2 bases and J lost 4; bases outside the gene matches: 6. This CDR3 reads CSARNGREADTQYF. In DNA, the CDR3 is TGCAGTGCTAGAAATGGGAGGGAAGCAGATACGCAGTATTTT.

The V and J genes are TRBV2 and TRBJ2-7, with TRBD1 matching over 8 bases. Germline V gene lookup returns CDR1 SNHLY and CDR2 FYNNEI. The CDR3 is made up of 16 amino acids. V lost 6 bases, J lost 5 bases, and 15 bases stayed unmatched. CDR3 region: CASRRQGPRGIDEQYF. The CDR3 DNA follows: TGTGCCAGCAGGAGACAGGGGCCACGAGGCATCGACGAGCAGTACTTC.

This sequence joins TRBV30 and TRBJ1-3; 8 bases are a match to TRBD1. The length of the CDR3 is 16 residues. The germline CDR1 and CDR2 sequences are GTSNPN and SVGIG (reference sequence). V lost 5 bases, J lost 0 bases, and 9 bases stayed unmatched. DNA for the CDR3: TGTGCCTGGGTTACAGGGGGGATAAGCTCTGGAAACACCATATATTTT. Its translation is CAWVTGGISSGNTIYF.

There are many counts of this clonotype. The chain recombines TRBV10-1 with TRBJ2-1; 10 bases are shared with TRBD1. Germline CDR1 is WNHNN and CDR2 is SYGVQD (reference sequence). V dropped 5 bases and J dropped 6; count of bases not matched to a gene: 4. The CDR3 runs 14 residues. The CDR3 bases are TGCGCCAGCAGTCCGGGACAGGGGTTCAATGAGCAGTTCTTC. It specifies CASSPGQGFNEQFF.

The chain recombines TRBV11-2 with TRBJ1-5; D ambiguous. Germline V lookup: CDR1 SGHAT, CDR2 FQNNGV. The ends were cut back, 3 bases at V and 7 bases at J, with 13 bases in the middle. The CDR3 loop spans 14 amino acids. CDR3 residues: CASSFAGHGQPQHF. The CDR3 DNA sequence: TGTGCCAGCAGCTTCGCAGGTCACGGCCAGCCCCAGCATTTT.

At least ten counts were recorded for this clonotype. The V call is TRBV5-5, the J call TRBJ2-7; 9 bases are shared with TRBD1. The trim removed 4 bases at V and 5 bases at J, leaving 7 bases unmatched. Germline values: CDR1 SGHKS, CDR2 YYEKEE (reference sequence). The CDR3 is 14 amino acids. The CDR3 loop reads CASSLWDRAHEQYF. The CDR3 DNA sequence: TGTGCCAGCAGCCTCTGGGACAGGGCCCACGAGCAGTACTTC.

This clonotype was observed many times. J is TRBJ2-7 and V is TRBV7-9; 7 bases map to TRBD1. This CDR3 has 16 residues. The V segment lost 4 bases and the J segment 5 bases; nucleotides outside the gene matches: 14. Germline V gives CDR1 SEHNR, CDR2 FQNEAQ (reference sequence). The CDR3 DNA reads TGTGCCAGCAGCTCGTATCGACAGGGTCCCCCCGACGAGCAGTACTTC. Translated, it gives CASSSYRQGPPDEQYF.

The chain recombines TRBV20-1 with TRBJ2-2; 7 nucleotides align to TRBD2. The trim removed 0 bases at V and 1 base at J, leaving 8 bases unmatched. Germline CDR1 is DFQATT and CDR2 is SNEGSKA (reference sequence). The CDR3 is made up of 17 amino acids. CDR3 nucleotide sequence: TGCAGTGCTAGAGATGACCGGGACTACCGGAACACCGGGGAGCTGTTTTTT. It encodes CSARDDRDYRNTGELFF.

This clonotype was seen a few times. The chain's CDR3 is CASSPRTGFSTDTQYF. CDR3 coding DNA: TGTGCCAGCAGTCCCCGGACCGGATTTAGCACAGATACGCAGTATTTT. The chain employs TRBV28 and TRBJ2-3, with D unclear. Looked up from germline, CDR1 is MDHEN and CDR2 is SYDVKM. The CDR3 loop spans 16 amino acids. V was pared by 5 bases and J by 0 bases, with 15 bases between.

This clonotype was counted between two and nine times. It may be a read error: a sequence one base away is much more abundant. The V and J genes are TRBV7-9 and TRBJ1-2, with D hard to call. Germline V gives CDR1 SEHNR, CDR2 FQNEAQ (reference sequence). CDR3 length: 16 amino acids. Here the CDR3 DNA reads TGTGTCAGCAGCCGTATATCGGAAGGGATCCGGGGTGGCTACACCTTC. It is translated as CVSSRISEGIRGGYTF.

This clonotype was counted at least ten times. This chain uses TRBV5-1 with TRBJ2-7; 9 bases agree with TRBD1. V lost 2 bases, J lost 4 bases, and 7 bases stayed unmatched. CDR1 and CDR2 (germline): SGHRS, YFSETQ. The CDR3 extends over 15 amino acids. CDR3: CASSLTGTGLYEQYF. In DNA, the CDR3 is TGCGCCAGCAGCTTAACCGGGACAGGGTTATACGAGCAGTACTTC.

This clonotype was observed many times. The junction does not match germline at one end; this may be a read error. V gene TRBV5-8 combines with J gene TRBJ2-7, with a tentative D call TRBD2 (6 bases). The CDR3 runs to 12 residues. Germline CDR1 and CDR2: SGHTS and YDEGEE. CDR3: CASGFGGSEQYF. CDR3 bases: TGTGCCAGCGGCTTCGGAGGGTCCGAGCAGTACTTC.